These 18 T cell receptor beta chains came from one sample sequenced in a study of blood T cell repertoires in COVID-19. Assay: immunoSEQ multiplex PCR; the TCRdb copy retains only in-frame clones and omits some. Of a few hundred thousand clones listed, around 88% are singletons. The sample was peripheral blood. The source is a young woman who had recovered from COVID-19.

The V and J genes are TRBV28 and TRBJ1-5, with TRBD1 identical over 8 bases. The junction had 5 bases not matched to a gene; V was cut back by 5 bases and J by 5 bases. This CDR3 is built from 14 residues. Germline V CDR1 and CDR2: MDHEN, SYDVKM. The CDR3 bases are TGTGCCAGCAGTCCTGACAGGGGTTATCAGCCCCAGCATTTT. Encoded protein: CASSPDRGYQPQHF.

The chain links TRBV7-2 to TRBJ2-7; the match to TRBD2 covers 7 bases. The V gene end was trimmed by 2 bases and the J gene end by 4 bases; junction bases not matched to a gene: 5. This CDR3 has 14 residues. Germline assignment: CDR1 SGHTA and CDR2 FQGNSA. The CDR3 DNA reads as TGTGCCAGCAGCTTATTGGGTAGCGGGTACGAGCAGTACTTC. Its translation is CASSLLGSGYEQYF.

V gene TRBV18 combines with J gene TRBJ1-4, with 7 bases lining up with TRBD1. V was pared by 5 bases and J by 4 bases, with 7 bases of the junction left unmatched. Germline CDR1 and CDR2: KGHSH and LQKENI. This CDR3 is built from 15 residues. The CDR3 DNA reads TGTGCCAGCTCAGAGACGGGACAGCATAATGAAAAACTGTTTTTT. It specifies CASSETGQHNEKLFF.

This rearrangement joins TRBV6-6 to TRBJ1-5, with 8 positions matching TRBD1. This CDR3 is built from 14 residues. Germline CDR1 and CDR2: MNHNY and SVGAGI (reference sequence). The J segment lost 4 bases and the V segment lost 6 bases, leaving 5 bases of the junction unmatched. CDR3 nucleotide sequence: TGTGCCAGCAGCAACGGACAGGGTAATCAGCCCCAGCATTTT. Its translation is CASSNGQGNQPQHF.

The chain couples TRBV7-9 to TRBJ2-5; D gene uncertain. Germline V gives CDR1 SEHNR, CDR2 FQNEAQ (reference sequence). CDR3 length equals 14 residues. Trimming stripped 5 bases from V and 7 bases from J, with 17 bases between. CDR3 in DNA: TGTGCCAGCAGCCTCGCCGCCCCCCCAGGGACCCAGTACTTC. This gives the protein CASSLAAPPGTQYF.

V and J are TRBV6-2 or TRBV6-3 and TRBJ2-5, with D possibly being TRBD2 (5 bases). From germline, CDR1 is MNHEY and CDR2 SVGEGT. The CDR3 sequence is 16 residues long. Between the trimmed V and J ends, which lost 2 bases and 5 bases, there was a span of 18 bases. CDR3 sequence (DNA): TGTGCCAGCAGTTACCTGACCCGATCGGGCGGGGAGACCCAGTACTTC. As protein: CASSYLTRSGGETQYF.

The rearrangement joins TRBV19 to TRBJ2-1; D might be TRBD1 (6 bases). CDR1 is LNHDA and CDR2 is SQIVND in the germline V gene (reference sequence). The CDR3 has 14 amino acids. Trimming stripped 0 bases from V and 5 bases from J, with 8 bases between. CDR3 loop: CASSIEDSNNEQFF. CDR3 nucleotide sequence: TGTGCCAGTAGTATAGAGGACAGCAACAATGAGCAGTTCTTC.

The chain uses TRBV5-1 and TRBJ2-2; D is possibly TRBD2 (5 bases). The germline V gene encodes CDR1 SGHRS and CDR2 YFSETQ. The ends were cut back, 1 base at V and 3 bases at J, with 13 bases in the middle. CDR3 length: 16 amino acids. DNA of the CDR3: TGCGCCAGCAGCTTGTCCACTGGCGGGTACACCGGGGAGCTGTTTTTT. It encodes CASSLSTGGYTGELFF.

The chain uses TRBV28 and TRBJ1-5; D remains unclear. The V and J ends lost 3 bases and 7 bases respectively, with 13 bases between them. The V gene's germline CDR1 is MDHEN and CDR2 SYDVKM. The CDR3 covers 14 residues. This chain's CDR3 is CASSFKAGRQPQHF. CDR3 nucleotides: TGTGCCAGCAGTTTTAAGGCGGGGAGGCAGCCCCAGCATTTT. The variable domain in full, completed from reference TRBV28 and TRBJ1-5, reads DVKVTQSSRYLVKRTGEKVFLECVQDMDHENMFWYRQDPGLGLRLIYFSYDVKMKEKGDIPEGYSVSREKKERFSLILESASTNQTSMYLCASSFKAGRQPQHFGDGTRLSIL.

CDR3: CASSPRLGALDYGYTF. CDR3 coding DNA: TGTGCCAGCAGCCCTCGGCTGGGGGCCTTGGACTATGGCTACACCTTC. The chain is built from TRBV7-2 and TRBJ1-2, with TRBD1 as a possible D gene (6 bases). Trimming pared 5 bases from V and 3 bases from J, leaving 19 bases between. Germline V gene lookup returns CDR1 SGHTA and CDR2 FQGNSA. This CDR3 spans 16 amino acids.

The chain carries TRBV12-3 or TRBV12-4 and TRBJ1-2; 9 nucleotides match TRBD1. V lost 5 bases to trimming and J lost 3 bases; unmatched junction nucleotides: 1. This CDR3 is built from 13 residues. The DNA for the CDR3 is TGTGCCAGCAGTAGGGACAGGGACTATGGCTACACCTTC. Its protein is CASSRDRDYGYTF.

In the case of this clone: Other DNA sequences in the same sample also yield this CDR3. This chain connects TRBV11-2 to TRBJ1-2; no firm D call. The CDR3 is made up of 11 amino acids. CDR1 is SGHAT and CDR2 is FQNNGV in the germline V gene. V lost 1 base, J lost 8 bases, and 5 bases lay in between. The DNA of the CDR3 is TGTGCCAGCAGCTTAGTGGGCGGCTACACCTTC. Protein: CASSLVGGYTF.

As DNA, the CDR3 is TGCAGCGTTGAACGCTCACAGGCAGCCACTGAAGCTTTCTTT. Its translation is CSVERSQAATEAFF. The V gene is TRBV29-1, the J gene TRBJ1-1, with TRBD1 as a possible D gene (5 bases). The CDR3 runs 14 residues. Germline values: CDR1 SQVTM, CDR2 ANQGSEA. V was shortened by 2 bases and J by 4 bases, with 14 bases between the two germline ends.

V and J are TRBV5-6 and TRBJ2-7; 12 bases agree with TRBD2. This CDR3 has 16 residues. Germline loops: CDR1 SGHDT, CDR2 YYEEEE. The V and J ends lost 2 bases and 0 bases, in that order; junction bases with no gene match: 3. CDR3 coding DNA: TGTGCCAGCAGCTTCTCTAGCGGGGGGGCCTCCTACGAGCAGTACTTC. It codes for CASSFSSGGASYEQYF.

The chain recombines TRBV29-1 with TRBJ2-7; possible D gene TRBD2, 5 bases. Germline V gives CDR1 SQVTM, CDR2 ANQGSEA. Trimming stripped 6 bases from V and 7 bases from J, with 19 bases between. The length of the CDR3 is 13 residues. CDR3 bases: TGCAGCGTCGCTTGGACGGGGTTGGGGGAGCAGTACTTC. Its translation is CSVAWTGLGEQYF.

The rearrangement uses TRBV4-1 and TRBJ2-2; perhaps TRBD1 as D (6 bases). Trimming pared 5 bases from V and 5 bases from J, leaving 18 bases between. The CDR3 totals 16 residues. From germline, CDR1 is MGHRA and CDR2 YSYEKL. The CDR3 coding sequence is TGCGCCAGCAGCGCCCTAGGTGCAGGGGAGACCGGGGAGCTGTTTTTT. It yields the protein CASSALGAGETGELFF.

This chain links TRBV14 with TRBJ1-6; D is possibly TRBD1 (6 bases). V lost 0 bases to trimming and J lost 8 bases, with 14 bases between them. This CDR3 is built from 16 residues. CDR1 is SGHDN, CDR2 FVKESK, per germline. CDR3 region: CASSQDRGGIHSPLHF. CDR3 bases: TGTGCCAGCAGCCAAGATCGAGGGGGTATTCATTCACCCCTCCACTTT.

This clone was picked up a small number of times. The V and J genes are TRBV2 and TRBJ1-3, with D possibly matching TRBD1 (5 bases). This CDR3 contains 15 residues. Germline V gives CDR1 SNHLY, CDR2 FYNNEI. Trimming left V 2 bases short and J 0 bases short, with 8 bases between. CDR3: CASSEHQGSGNTIYF. For the CDR3, the DNA is TGTGCCAGCAGTGAACACCAGGGCTCTGGAAACACCATATATTTT.